This entry is about one T cell receptor (beta chain). Its antigen is unidentified. The source of the sample is a study of STAT5B mutations in CD4+ large granular lymphocyte leukemia. Regarding the study as a whole: Patient CD4-sorted repertoires looked more clonal than healthy CD4+ repertoires, even without putative leukemic clones. TRBV06-family usage was enriched in top patient clones (8/27) versus controls (2/35).

Original processing methods: Productive clonotypes were detectable down to 2.59 x 10-5 frequency. Sequencing was performed with immunoSEQ multiplex PCR; in TCRdb, only in-frame clones are kept and a portion is missing. Clone size and V and J calls were adopted from that table, with D and trimming inferred from the DNA. Of 30,000 or so clones listed, 76% are singletons. This CDR3 has 13 residues. This rearrangement joins TRBV21-1 to TRBJ2-2; the DNA was not compared with TRBD2, the D call given in the table. TRBV21-1 is a pseudogene locus. The specimen sequenced was CD4+ T cells from blood buffy coats. The origin of this receptor is a human donor in good health. CDR3 amino acids: CASVMNPGGELFF. The CDR3 DNA sequence: TGTGCCAGCGTTATGAACCCCGGCGGGGAGCTGTTTTTT.